Reported below is one T cell receptor (beta chain). Antigen: not known. The data were taken from a study of PD-1 blockade in classical Hodgkin lymphoma. Study-level points and caveats: Compared with healthy donors, newly diagnosed patients reportedly showed lower baseline TCR diversity. Similar baseline diversity was found in complete responders and newly diagnosed patients. The causes of the repertoire differences, possibly disease activity or prior therapy, remain undefined.

Trimming removed 0 bases from V and 0 bases from J; junction bases left unmatched: 8. This CDR3 spans 18 amino acids. Germline V gene lookup returns CDR1 SGHTA and CDR2 FQGNSA. Relapse after autologous stem cell transplantation occurred in every patient, and brentuximab vedotin exposure varied. Here immunoSEQ multiplex PCR was the method, and the copy in TCRdb shows in-frame clones only, minus some. This table holds 16,000 or so clones, 82% found once. The V gene is TRBV7-2, the J gene TRBJ1-3; 7 bases are shared with TRBD1. The sequence came from a human donor with classical Hodgkin lymphoma. Sequencing was performed on peripheral blood mononuclear cells (PBMCs), taken before the second cycle of nivolumab. The CDR3 region is CASSLAGQGVPSGNTIYF. CDR3 nucleotide sequence: TGTGCCAGCAGCTTAGCCGGCCAGGGGGTACCCTCTGGAAACACCATATATTTT.